The T cell receptor (beta chain) under discussion was sequenced for a study of response to subunit inactivated influenza vaccine. Details on this clonotype: Its antigen remains unknown.

In germline, CDR1 is SQVTM, CDR2 ANQGSEA. This CDR3 contains 14 residues. V lost 4 bases and J 6 bases, leaving 17 bases between the germline ends. Findings and limits, study-wide: After each seasonal influenza vaccination, few new T cells are recruited, the authors suggested.

MiXCR, applied by TCRdb to the RT-PCR reads, yields one record per CDR3 protein. The sample carries 560,000 or so distinct CDR3 sequences, 7.6% recorded once. This sequence originates from a man in his fifties or sixties who received an inactivated influenza vaccine. The material sequenced was PBMCs from blood, taken about 24 months after vaccination. This chain links TRBV29-1 with TRBJ2-3; D is perhaps TRBD1 or TRBD2 (7 bases each). CDR3 sequence (DNA): TGCAGCGTTGGCAGGGGGGGCCCTACGGATACGCAGTATTTT. Protein: CSVGRGGPTDTQYF.